This TCR beta chain was sequenced in a study of Ad26.COV2.S vaccination and SARS-CoV-2 variants. About this clone: The antigen remains unidentified.

This CDR3 spans 13 amino acids. Germline CDR1 is LNHDA and CDR2 is SQIVND (reference sequence). Between the trimmed V and J ends, which lost 7 bases and 4 bases, there was a span of 10 bases. Treatment meaning: about 20 received Ad26.COV2.S at low or high dose, single or two shots; about five received placebo; per-sample allocation not given. Repertoires come from day 63 after the first vaccine or placebo injection. Study-wide points: The authors reported substantial breadth in spike-specific CD8+ and CD4+ T cell responses after vaccination.

Produced via immunoSEQ multiplex PCR; TCRdb's table is partial and in-frame only. The data hold approximately 450,000 clones, with around nine tenths observed a single time. Here the sequenced sample was peripheral blood, taken in a trial of Ad26.COV2.S vaccine versus placebo. The chain employs TRBV19 and TRBJ1-4; D not resolved. The receptor was isolated from a person between 18 and 65 years old who received the Ad26.COV2.S COVID-19 vaccine or a placebo. As DNA, the CDR3 is TGTGCCAGTAATGACATTATTAATGAAAAACTGTTTTTT. Protein product: CASNDIINEKLFF.